This T cell receptor beta chain was sequenced for a study of cytomegalovirus exposure and HLA in healthy donors. The wider study: In terms of ancestry, the Caucasian-associated cluster contained 75% to 85% of the approximately 420 genotyped donors.

V lost 4 bases and J 1 base, leaving 15 bases between the germline ends. This CDR3 contains 15 residues. Per the germline V gene, CDR1 is SGHTS and CDR2 is YDEGEE. PCR primers comprised 60 Vbeta and 13 Jbeta primers. As handled by the study authors: Around 11 million shared chains were among the approximately 80 million unique TCR beta chains that a later analysis counted. Some clones are missing from TCRdb's copy, which holds only in-frame ones; the method was immunoSEQ multiplex PCR. That table furnishes V, J and clone size, whereas the DNA furnished D and trimming. The data show 150,000 or so clones, and the top ten clones hold roughly 2%.

Specimen: PBMCs. The clonotype originates from a man aged 30 to 39 in good health and CMV-seronegative. The chain carries TRBV5-8 and TRBJ2-7, with TRBD1 as a possible D gene (6 bases). CDR3 loop: CASSLGATISYEQYF. The CDR3 bases are TGTGCCAGCAGCCTGGGGGCGACCATTTCCTACGAGCAGTACTTC.